The 8 T cell receptor beta chains below come from one sample, sequenced in a study of OX40 agonist ivuxolimab in advanced cancers. Generated by immunoSEQ multiplex PCR, the TCRdb table keeps only in-frame clones and is missing some. The table lists approximately 74,000 clones, 90% of them singletons. The source material was CD4+ or CD8+ T cells sorted from blood, sampled in a trial of the OX40 agonist ivuxolimab. These receptors originate from an adult with an advanced solid tumor such as melanoma, head and neck, liver or kidney cancer.

The chain combines TRBV7-2 with TRBJ2-7; 9 positions match TRBD1. Germline V CDR1 and CDR2: SGHTA, FQGNSA. Unmatched junction bases numbered 4, after V lost 3 bases and J lost 4 bases. The CDR3 contains 14 residues. In nucleotides, the CDR3 is TGTGCCAGCAGCTTCAAACAGGGGGCTTACGAGCAGTACTTC. It specifies CASSFKQGAYEQYF.

This chain joins TRBV18 and TRBJ2-7; unclear D gene. Trimming took 5 bases from V and 5 from J, leaving 13 bases between them. The germline V gene encodes CDR1 KGHSH and CDR2 LQKENI. The CDR3 contains 13 residues. DNA for the CDR3: TGTGCCAGCTCAGTTTCTAGTCAAGACGAGCAGTACTTC. This gives the protein CASSVSSQDEQYF.

The chain joins TRBV5-1 to TRBJ2-1; 11 bases map to TRBD2. This CDR3 has 15 residues. V lost 2 bases and J lost 3; bases outside the gene matches: 1. Looked up from germline, CDR1 is SGHRS and CDR2 is YFSETQ. The CDR3 reads CASSLLAGDYNEQFF. CDR3 DNA: TGCGCCAGCAGCTTACTAGCGGGAGACTACAATGAGCAGTTCTTC.

V and J are TRBV27 and TRBJ1-4; D call uncertain. Germline V gives CDR1 MNHEY, CDR2 SMNVEV (reference sequence). This CDR3 is built from 16 residues. Trimming left V 5 bases short and J 2 bases short, with 15 bases between. The CDR3 sequence: CASSPPPTFTNEKLFF. DNA of the CDR3: TGTGCCAGCAGTCCCCCCCCGACCTTTACTAATGAAAAACTGTTTTTT.

The chain joins TRBV12-5 to TRBJ1-1, with TRBD1 matching 9 bases. Germline values: CDR1 LGHNT, CDR2 FRNRAP. The CDR3 covers 17 residues. Trimming at V came to 0 bases and at J to 4 bases, leaving 9 bases not matched to a gene. CDR3 DNA sequence: TGTGCTAGTGGTTTGGTTCTCTCCGGGACAGGGCCCACTGAAGCTTTCTTT. It is translated as CASGLVLSGTGPTEAFF.

This sequence joins TRBV14 and TRBJ1-1; D uncertain. Germline V gene lookup returns CDR1 SGHDN and CDR2 FVKESK. CDR3 length equals 13 residues. The V end was cut by 0 bases, the J end by 4 bases, with 6 bases between. The chain's CDR3 is CASSQDVSTEAFF. In DNA, the CDR3 is TGTGCCAGCAGCCAAGATGTCAGCACTGAAGCTTTCTTT.

The V call is TRBV9, the J call TRBJ1-2; no reliable D call. The germline V gene encodes CDR1 SGDLS and CDR2 YYNGEE. The CDR3 runs 16 residues. Deletions cut 0 bases from V and 4 bases from J, with 16 bases between. The CDR3 DNA is TGTGCCAGCAGCGTAGCTGGCACCCAAGGGTCCTATGGCTACACCTTC. Amino acids: CASSVAGTQGSYGYTF.

The genes are TRBV19 and TRBJ2-7; the match to TRBD2 covers 8 bases. The CDR3 is 15 residues long. V was clipped by 1 base and J by 2 bases; unmatched bases: 4. Per germline, CDR1 LNHDA and CDR2 SQIVND (reference sequence). CDR3 sequence reads: CASSIGRGDTYEQYF. The DNA of the CDR3 is TGTGCCAGTAGTATAGGGCGGGGGGATACCTACGAGCAGTACTTC.